This T cell receptor beta chain is from a study of shared clonotypes between healthy human individuals. Clones were sequenced by immunoSEQ multiplex PCR, and TCRdb holds only the in-frame ones, with some missing. Among fewer than 600,000 clones, 70% to 80% were seen once, and the ten largest hold roughly 13%. CDR1 is MGHRA and CDR2 is YSYEKL in the germline V gene. The CDR3 extends over 16 amino acids. V shed 3 bases and J shed 9 bases, with 21 bases lying between them. The sample taken for sequencing was PBMCs. The chain combines TRBV4-1 with TRBJ2-1; weak D call: TRBD2 (7 bases). This sequence originates from a woman in her thirties or forties in good health. Some clones in this sample may be carry-over from other donors' samples. The CDR3 spells CASSHPGVREAVEQFF. Here the CDR3 DNA reads TGCGCCAGCAGCCACCCAGGGGTCCGGGAGGCGGTTGAGCAGTTCTTC.